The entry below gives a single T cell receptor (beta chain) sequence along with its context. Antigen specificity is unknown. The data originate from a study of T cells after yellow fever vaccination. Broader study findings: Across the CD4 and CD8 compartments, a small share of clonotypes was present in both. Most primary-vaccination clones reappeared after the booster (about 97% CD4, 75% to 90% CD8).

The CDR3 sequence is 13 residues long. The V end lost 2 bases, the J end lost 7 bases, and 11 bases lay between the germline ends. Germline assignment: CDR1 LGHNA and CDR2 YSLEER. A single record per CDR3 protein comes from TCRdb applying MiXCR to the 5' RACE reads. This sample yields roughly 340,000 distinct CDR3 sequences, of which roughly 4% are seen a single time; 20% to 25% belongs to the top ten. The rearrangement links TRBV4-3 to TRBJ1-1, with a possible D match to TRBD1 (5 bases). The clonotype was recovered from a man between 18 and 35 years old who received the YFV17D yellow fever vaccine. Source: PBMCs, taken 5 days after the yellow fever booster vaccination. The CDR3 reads CASSQTRGFEAFF. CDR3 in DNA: TGCGCCAGCAGCCAAACGCGGGGGTTTGAAGCTTTCTTT.